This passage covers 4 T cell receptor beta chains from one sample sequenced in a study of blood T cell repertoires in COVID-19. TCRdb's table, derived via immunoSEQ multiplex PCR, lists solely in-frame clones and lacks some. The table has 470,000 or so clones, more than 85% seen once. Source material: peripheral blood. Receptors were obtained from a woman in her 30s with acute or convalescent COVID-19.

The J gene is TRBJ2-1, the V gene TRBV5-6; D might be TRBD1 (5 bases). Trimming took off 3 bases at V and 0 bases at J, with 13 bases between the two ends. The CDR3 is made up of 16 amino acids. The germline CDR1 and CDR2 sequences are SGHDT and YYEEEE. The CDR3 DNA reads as TGTGCCAGCAGCTCTCAGACAGCGAGCTCCTACAATGAGCAGTTCTTC. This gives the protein CASSSQTASSYNEQFF.

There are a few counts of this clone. The CDR3 DNA reads as TGTGCCAGCAGCCAAGGGACAGGAGCCTACGAGCAGTACTTC. Amino acids: CASSQGTGAYEQYF. V and J are TRBV5-4 and TRBJ2-7, with 8 positions matching TRBD1. The V gene's germline CDR1 is SGHNT and CDR2 YYREEE (reference sequence). Unmatched junction bases numbered 5, after V lost 4 bases and J lost 2 bases. The CDR3 is 14 amino acids.

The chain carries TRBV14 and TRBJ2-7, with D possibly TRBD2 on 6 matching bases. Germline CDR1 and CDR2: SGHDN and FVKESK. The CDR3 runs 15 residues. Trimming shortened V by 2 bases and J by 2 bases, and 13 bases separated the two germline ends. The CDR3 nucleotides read TGTGCCAGCAGCCAAAGGGGCAGGGAGGCCTACGAGCAGTACTTC. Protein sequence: CASSQRGREAYEQYF.

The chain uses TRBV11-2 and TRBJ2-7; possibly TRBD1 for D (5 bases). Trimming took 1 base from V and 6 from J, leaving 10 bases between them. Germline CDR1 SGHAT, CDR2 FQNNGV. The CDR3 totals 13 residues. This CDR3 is CASSLGRGREQYF. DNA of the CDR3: TGTGCCAGCAGCTTAGGAAGGGGCCGCGAGCAGTACTTC.